This T cell receptor (beta chain) was recorded in a study of T-cell memory formation after mild COVID-19. TCRdb itself ran the 5' RACE reads through MiXCR, one entry per CDR3 protein. Among tens of thousands of distinct CDR3 sequences listed, roughly 16% were seen once. V was cut by 5 bases and J by 6 bases, with 18 bases left in between. Germline-derived CDR1 and CDR2 are MNHEY and SMNVEV (reference sequence). The CDR3 totals 15 residues. Sequenced: PBMCs or a T cell subset sorted from them (not recorded which). The clonotype originates from a man younger than 35 who had mild COVID-19 (a few samples of this study predate the infection). Cell type and time point are not known. J is TRBJ2-3 and V is TRBV27; D may be TRBD2 (5 bases). Here the CDR3 reads CASSPSGSRADTQYF. CDR3 DNA sequence: TGTGCCAGCAGTCCTTCGGGGAGTCGGGCGGATACGCAGTATTTT.